This TCR beta chain stems from a study of T and B cells in COVID-19 patients. BIOMED2 TRB-A/B primer pools were used in multiplex TRB PCR. One entry per CDR3 protein results from TCRdb running MiXCR on the multiplex PCR reads. The table has over 7,000 distinct CDR3 sequences, roughly 23% seen once; the top ten hold around 6.4%. This clonotype has only a few counts. Its target is not known. Each TRB amplification used about 230-550 ng of genomic DNA from blood. Findings and limits, study-wide: At recovery TRB diversity and richness exceeded healthy donors, after highly clonal active COVID-19 repertoires.

CDR1 is MNHNY and CDR2 is SVGAGI in the germline V gene (reference sequence). This CDR3 comprises 14 residues. After removal of 4 bases from V and 4 bases from J, the junction contained 4 bases not matched to a gene. This sequence originates from a human donor who had recovered from COVID-19. Sequencing was done on a sample of blood. The rearrangement links TRBV6-6 to TRBJ1-1; TRBD1 aligns across 9 bases. CDR3 sequence: CASSSQGAGTEAFF. The DNA for the CDR3 is TGTGCCAGCAGTTCACAGGGGGCAGGCACTGAAGCTTTCTTT.